Shown below are 28 T cell receptor beta chains from a single sample sequenced in a study of T cell repertoires in cytomegalovirus infection (dated by TCRdb to between 2018 and 2021). Sequenced using an Illumina HiSeq 1500. The public reads were run again by TCRdb, first through fastp at Q25 and then through MiXCR, and only productive beta chains were kept. Each CDR3 protein gets just one entry, which takes the most common genes and DNA from the rows behind it. Across this sample there are around 450,000 distinct CDR3 sequences, with about a third seen only once. About 13% of the sample lies in the top ten. Sequencing used PBMCs. These receptors were taken from a human donor in good health (CMV status not recorded). Some clones in this sample may be carry-over from other donors' samples.

This clonotype was seen only a few times. The chain couples TRBV4-2 to TRBJ1-2; D possibly corresponds to TRBD1 (5 bases). Germline CDR1 LGHNA, CDR2 YNFKEQ. CDR3 length equals 14 residues. V dropped 4 bases and J dropped 2 bases, with 11 bases sitting between them. Here the CDR3 reads CASSPLSGNYGYTF. The CDR3 region has the DNA TGTGCCAGCAGCCCTCTCTCAGGGAACTATGGCTACACCTTC.

CDR3 coding DNA: TGTGCCAGTAGTATTGACAGGGCCAACACCGGGGAGCTGTTTTTT. It yields the protein CASSIDRANTGELFF. V usage is TRBV19 and J usage is TRBJ2-2; 7 nucleotides match TRBD1. Per germline, CDR1 LNHDA and CDR2 SQIVND (reference sequence). The CDR3 has 15 residues. V was clipped by 3 bases and J by 2 bases; unmatched bases: 3.

The chain employs TRBV2 and TRBJ2-3, with 7 bases aligning to TRBD1. With V trimmed by 8 bases and J by 2 bases, 4 bases remained unmatched. CDR3 length: 13 residues. The germline gives CDR1 SNHLY, CDR2 FYNNEI. CDR3 bases: TGTGCCAGCGCACAGGGGACCACAGATACGCAGTATTTT. Translated, it gives CASAQGTTDTQYF.

This clonotype was detected only a few times. The genes are TRBV19 and TRBJ2-1; perhaps D is TRBD1 or TRBD2 (5 bases each). V lost 3 bases to trimming and J lost 9 bases, with 12 bases between them. The CDR3 contains 13 residues. Germline V gene sequence: CDR1 LNHDA, CDR2 SQIVND (reference sequence). The CDR3 DNA sequence: TGTGCCAGTAGTATGTCGGGGCTTCCTGAGCAGTTCTTC. Encoded protein: CASSMSGLPEQFF.

J is TRBJ2-1 and V is TRBV9; TRBD2 aligns across 11 bases. V shed 0 bases and J 1 base; nucleotides not matched to a gene: 9. The CDR3 spans 19 residues. From germline, CDR1 is SGDLS and CDR2 YYNGEE. The CDR3 bases are TGTGCCAGCAGCGTAGAAGGTAGCGGGGGGGCCGGATCCTACAATGAGCAGTTCTTC. As protein: CASSVEGSGGAGSYNEQFF.

The chain links TRBV5-4 to TRBJ1-1, with D tentatively TRBD1 (6 bases). The germline V gene encodes CDR1 SGHNT and CDR2 YYREEE (reference sequence). V lost 1 base and J lost 0, with 13 bases in between. The CDR3 contains 16 residues. CDR3 DNA sequence: TGTGCCAGCAGCTTGATACAGGGCGCCTTGAACACTGAAGCTTTCTTT. It specifies CASSLIQGALNTEAFF. The full variable domain, completed using reference TRBV5-4 and TRBJ1-1, is ETGVTQSPTHLIKTRGQQVTLRCSSQSGHNTVSWYQQALGQGPQFIFQYYREEENGRGNFPPRFSGLQFPNYSSELNVNALELDDSALYLCASSLIQGALNTEAFFGQGTRLTVV.

A note on this clonotype: A read error may explain this, as a much larger clone is one base away. The J gene is TRBJ2-3, the V gene TRBV7-6; D might be TRBD1 (6 bases). This CDR3 region has 15 residues. Trimming removed 3 bases at V and 2 bases at J, with 12 bases between. Germline V gene data show CDR1 as SGHVS and CDR2 as FNYEAQ. CDR3 sequence: CASSLGAANTDTQYF. In DNA form, the CDR3 reads TGTGCCAGCAGCTTGGGGGCAGCAAACACAGATACGCAGTATTTT.

This clonotype showed up just a few times. The genes are TRBV12-3 or TRBV12-4 and TRBJ2-7; tentative D call: TRBD1 (6 bases). The length of the CDR3 is 15 residues. Trimming took off 6 bases at V and 0 bases at J, with 15 bases between the two ends. As DNA, the CDR3 is TGTGCCAGCAGCCCTACTGGGACACCCTCCTACGAGCAGTACTTC. Translating gives CASSPTGTPSYEQYF.

The V gene is TRBV15, the J gene TRBJ1-6; 7 bases agree with TRBD1. V shed 6 bases, J shed 9 bases, and the junction held 8 bases outside the gene matches. CDR1 and CDR2 from the germline V gene are LNHNV and YYDKDF (reference sequence). The CDR3 covers 14 residues. CDR3 bases: TGTGCCACCAGTCCGACAGGGAGTAGTTCACCCCTCCACTTT. Its protein is CATSPTGSSSPLHF.

Concerning this clonotype itself: The junction differs from germline at one of its ends, possibly a read error. The V and J genes are TRBV2 and TRBJ2-1, with 7 bases that match TRBD1. The CDR3 runs 15 residues. Looked up from germline, CDR1 is SNHLY and CDR2 is FYNNEI. CDR3 region: CDSSLDRVAINEQFF. The CDR3 DNA is TGTGACAGCAGTCTAGACAGGGTCGCCATCAATGAGCAGTTCTTC.

The chain combines TRBV4-1 with TRBJ2-1; 8 bases match TRBD2. The CDR3 sequence is 17 residues long. V lost 0 bases, J lost 7 bases, and 11 bases stayed unmatched. Germline V gene sequence: CDR1 MGHRA, CDR2 YSYEKL. The CDR3 DNA reads TGCGCCAGCAGCCAAGATCCTACTAGCGGTTACACGAATGAGCAGTTCTTC. Its protein is CASSQDPTSGYTNEQFF.

The V gene is TRBV7-9, the J gene TRBJ2-3; perhaps D is TRBD1 or TRBD2 (5 bases each). The CDR3 has 14 amino acids. Germline values: CDR1 SEHNR, CDR2 FQNEAQ (reference sequence). The V end lost 8 bases, the J end lost 0 bases, and 12 bases lay between the germline ends. Written as DNA, the CDR3 is TGTGCCAGCGCCGGGACCCTGAGCACAGATACGCAGTATTTT. Encoded protein: CASAGTLSTDTQYF. Based on the CDR3 plus reference TRBV7-9 and TRBJ2-3, the full variable domain is DTGVSQNPRHKITKRGQNVTFRCDPISEHNRLYWYRQTLGQGPEFLTYFQNEAQLEKSRLLSDRFSAERPKGSFSTLEIQRTEQGDSAMYLCASAGTLSTDTQYFGPGTRLTVL.

This clonotype was seen only a few times. The J gene is TRBJ2-7, the V gene TRBV7-2; TRBD2 aligns across 9 bases. The trim removed 1 base at V and 0 bases at J, leaving 10 bases unmatched. Germline-derived CDR1 and CDR2 are SGHTA and FQGNSA. This CDR3 has 18 amino acids. The CDR3 loop is CASSLEVWSGGSSYEQYF. In nucleotides, the CDR3 is TGTGCCAGCAGCTTAGAGGTTTGGAGCGGGGGGAGCTCCTACGAGCAGTACTTC.

In its sample, this clonotype was seen many times. The chain recombines TRBV28 with TRBJ2-7; the D is unclear. Deletions cut 4 bases from V and 0 bases from J, with 10 bases between. CDR3 length: 14 amino acids. The germline gives CDR1 MDHEN, CDR2 SYDVKM. The CDR3 coding sequence is TGTGCCAGCAGTTCACGGACCTACTCCTACGAGCAGTACTTC. Protein product: CASSSRTYSYEQYF.

With regard to this clonotype: This may arise from a read error, as a much more abundant clone is one base away. The chain links TRBV7-9 to TRBJ1-3, with D perhaps TRBD1 (5 bases). The CDR3 sequence is 17 residues long. V was shortened by 9 bases and J by 0 bases, with 21 bases between the two germline ends. Germline values: CDR1 SEHNR, CDR2 FQNEAQ (reference sequence). The CDR3 DNA sequence: TGTGCCAGTTCTAATTTGGCAGGGAAAACCTCTGGAAACACCATATATTTT. As protein: CASSNLAGKTSGNTIYF.

V usage is TRBV6-8 and J usage is TRBJ2-7; 7 positions match TRBD1. The CDR3 totals 13 residues. With 8 bases clipped from V and 3 bases from J, the junction kept 7 bases outside the gene matches. Germline CDR1 reads MNHGY; CDR2 reads SAAAGT. CDR3 sequence: CASCTGQCYEQYF. CDR3 DNA: TGTGCCAGCTGTACGGGACAGTGCTACGAGCAGTACTTC.

The chain has TRBV5-1 and TRBJ2-1, with TRBD1 identical over 7 bases. The V and J ends lost 4 bases and 9 bases, in that order; junction bases with no gene match: 10. CDR3 length: 14 amino acids. CDR1 and CDR2 (germline): SGHRS, YFSETQ. In nucleotides, the CDR3 is TGCGCCAGCAGCGGACAGACAGGGTCAAGTGAGCAGTTCTTC. It yields the protein CASSGQTGSSEQFF.

This clonotype turned up a few times. The chain carries TRBV7-6 and TRBJ1-1, with TRBD1 as a possible D gene (5 bases). Germline assignment: CDR1 SGHVS and CDR2 FNYEAQ. V lost 2 bases, J lost 6 bases, and 13 bases lay in between. The CDR3 has 14 amino acids. CDR3 nucleotides: TGTGCCAGCAGCTTAAGGTTGGGGGTCGCTGAAGCTTTCTTT. This gives the protein CASSLRLGVAEAFF. Drawing the rest from reference TRBV7-6 and TRBJ1-1, the complete variable domain is GAGVSQSPRYKVTKRGQDVALRCDPISGHVSLYWYRQALGQGPEFLTYFNYEAQQDKSGLPNDRFSAERPEGSISTLTIQRTEQRDSAMYRCASSLRLGVAEAFFGQGTRLTVV.

The chain links TRBV5-1 to TRBJ2-7, with 14 bases lining up with TRBD2. The V and J ends lost 4 bases and 2 bases, in that order; junction bases with no gene match: 8. Germline lookup yields CDR1 SGHRS and CDR2 YFSETQ. The CDR3 contains 17 residues. The CDR3 reads CASSKGLAGAQTYEQYF. CDR3 in DNA: TGCGCCAGCAGCAAGGGACTAGCGGGGGCACAGACCTACGAGCAGTACTTC.

This clonotype occurred a few times. CDR3 nucleotides: TGCAGTGCTATGTCGGACGTAAATCAGCCCCAGCATTTT. Translated: CSAMSDVNQPQHF. The J gene is TRBJ1-5, the V gene TRBV20-1; the D is unclear. Germline V gives CDR1 DFQATT, CDR2 SNEGSKA (reference sequence). This CDR3 is built from 13 residues. Deletions cut 4 bases from V and 4 bases from J, with 11 bases between.

The genes are TRBV2 and TRBJ1-6; the D gene is possibly TRBD1 (5 bases). V lost 6 bases to trimming and J lost 5 bases, with 17 bases between them. CDR1 is SNHLY and CDR2 is FYNNEI in the germline V gene. This CDR3 is built from 16 residues. The CDR3: CASRGGGNRNNSPLHF. Written as DNA, the CDR3 is TGTGCCAGCAGGGGTGGGGGTAATCGAAATAATTCACCCCTCCACTTT.

V gene TRBV12-3 or TRBV12-4 combines with J gene TRBJ2-1; 11 bases fit TRBD2. The ends lost 6 bases at V and 8 bases at J; junction bases unmatched: 6. The CDR3 spans 14 residues. In nucleotides, the CDR3 is TGTGCCAGCAGCCCCGGGACTAGCGGTTATGAGCAGTTCTTC. Translation: CASSPGTSGYEQFF.

This chain links TRBV28 with TRBJ2-1, with D tentatively TRBD1 or TRBD2 (5 bases each). Looked up from germline, CDR1 is MDHEN and CDR2 is SYDVKM. Trimming cost V 8 bases and J 9 bases, with 14 bases left between them. The CDR3 runs 12 residues. The CDR3 DNA follows: TGTGCCAGCGCCCTTGGGGGTACTGAGCAGTTCTTC. It encodes CASALGGTEQFF.

This clonotype was observed at least ten times. V gene TRBV11-2 combines with J gene TRBJ1-1, with D possibly matching TRBD1 (5 bases). V dropped 4 bases and J dropped 4 bases, with 16 bases sitting between them. This CDR3 is built from 15 residues. Germline V gene data show CDR1 as SGHAT and CDR2 as FQNNGV. CDR3 in amino acids: CASSSYLTGGTEAFF. The CDR3 nucleotides are TGTGCCAGCAGCTCATACCTTACAGGAGGCACTGAAGCTTTCTTT.

The V call is TRBV3-1, the J call TRBJ1-1; D not certain. Germline V gives CDR1 LGHDT, CDR2 YNNKEL (reference sequence). The CDR3 loop spans 15 amino acids. V lost 4 bases and J lost 1, with 13 bases in between. CDR3 amino acids: CASSPYIDKNTEAFF. DNA of the CDR3: TGTGCCAGCAGCCCATACATTGACAAGAACACTGAAGCTTTCTTT.

As regards this clonotype: The junction departs from the called germline gene at one end, perhaps through a read error. The rearrangement uses TRBV7-2 and TRBJ1-5; no clear D. CDR1 SGHTA and CDR2 FQGNSA come from the germline V gene. The CDR3 consists of 13 residues. The CDR3 region has the DNA TGTGCCAGCAGCAGACACCGAAATCATCCCCAGCATTTT. This sequence encodes CASSRHRNHPQHF.

With respect to this clonotype: One end of the junction varies from germline; a read error may be responsible. The gene calls are TRBV7-8 and TRBJ1-6, with a possible D match to TRBD1 (5 bases). Germline CDR1 SGHVS, CDR2 FQNEAQ. CDR3 length equals 14 residues. CDR3: CASRKERGGTPLHF. CDR3 coding DNA: TGTGCAAGCAGAAAGGAAAGGGGAGGGACCCCCCTCCACTTT.

The chain couples TRBV6-2 or TRBV6-3 to TRBJ2-5; 8 positions agree with TRBD2. In germline, CDR1 is MNHEY, CDR2 SVGEGT. The CDR3 length is 16 residues. The ends lost 5 bases at V and 4 bases at J; junction bases unmatched: 12. CDR3 amino acids: CASSPTRGAGGETQYF. In nucleotides, the CDR3 is TGTGCCAGCAGTCCAACGCGGGGGGCCGGTGGAGAGACCCAGTACTTC.